These T cell receptor beta chains were read from a single sample in a study of T-cell memory formation after mild COVID-19. TCRdb re-called the 5' RACE reads with MiXCR, one entry per CDR3 protein. The profile shows fewer than 300,000 distinct CDR3 sequences, around 15% of them singletons. The sample taken for sequencing was PBMCs or a T cell subset sorted from them (not recorded which). These receptors all come from a man between 18 and 29 years old who had mild COVID-19 (a few samples of this study predate the infection). Cell type and time point are not known. The CDR3 runs from the conserved cysteine through the conserved F or W. The order of the fields is J gene, V gene, CDR3 protein.

TRBJ2-2 TRBV21-1 CASSKSAGRANTGELFF
TRBJ1-2 TRBV7-9 CASSSPGTALLRGYTF
TRBJ2-2 TRBV3-1 CASSQVLVGPNTGELFF
TRBJ2-5 TRBV19 CASSRASGGPGETQYF
TRBJ2-3 TRBV5-1 CASSLDREGDTQYF
TRBJ1-1 TRBV6-2/TRBV6-3 CASSYDKRGASEAFF
TRBJ2-1 TRBV21-1 CASSKGEVVFF
TRBJ2-7 TRBV6-5 CASSTQAYEQYF
TRBJ1-2 TRBV5-1 CASSLWTGDNYGYTF
TRBJ2-7 TRBV29-1 CSVQGPGAHEQYF
TRBJ1-1 TRBV9 CASSASGLMNTEAFF
TRBJ1-6 TRBV9 CASSARQGINSPLHF
TRBJ1-2 TRBV11-2 CASSYTGDGYTF
TRBJ1-2 TRBV4-3 CASSQESGGGYTF
TRBJ2-3 TRBV12-5 CASGPNRGGTDTQYF
TRBJ2-7 TRBV11-2 CASSFFGSGEQYF
TRBJ1-6 TRBV3-1 CASSQDRGDSPLHF